This T cell receptor beta chain was sequenced during a study of cytotoxic CD8 clonotypes in ibrutinib-treated CLL. Study context: Patient counts were 11 relapsed/refractory, about 14 treatment-naive and about 17 IGHV unmutated. Average yields of around 230,000 productive templates and 80,000 to 100,000 productive rearrangements characterized the samples. Regarding the study as a whole: Different sampling times were used for sustained-remission and progressing patients.

As concerns this clone: Its specificity is unknown.

Using immunoSEQ multiplex PCR, the repertoire was profiled, and TCRdb retains in-frame clones only, with some absent. The sample has about 50,000 clones, around 52% seen once. Libraries of TCR beta were made from approximately 2 micrograms of genomic DNA that came from cryopreserved PBMCs. The CDR3 consists of 15 residues. Trimming removed 5 bases at V and 3 bases at J, with 16 bases between. The germline V gene encodes CDR1 SGHAT and CDR2 FQNNGV. Sequencing was performed on PBMCs, taken after 24 months of ibrutinib treatment. The V and J genes are TRBV11-2 and TRBJ2-5; tentatively, D is TRBD2 (7 bases). The TCR was taken from a human donor with chronic lymphocytic leukemia. The DNA of the CDR3 is TGTGCCAGCAGCCCTCAGGGAGGGGGAAAAGAGACCCAGTACTTC. Its translation: CASSPQGGGKETQYF.